The rows below give T cell receptor beta chains drawn from one sample of a study of breast tumors, draining lymph nodes, adjacent tissues. Each CDR3 protein gets one entry after TCRdb re-called the multiplex PCR reads with MiXCR. The data hold under 150,000 distinct CDR3 sequences, with around 21% observed a single time. The material sequenced was axillary lymph node tissue. The source is a female donor with breast cancer. Some clones in this sample may be carry-over from other donors' samples. Both conserved end residues are part of each CDR3. A D gene is named only where the DNA matches it firmly. Expanded clones get a size class; other rows say once, few or many, or leave the size out.

clone size	D gene	V gene	J gene	CDR3 protein	CDR3 DNA
many	.	TRBV4-2	TRBJ2-3	CASSQAPGTSTDTQYF	TGTGCCAGCAGCCAAGCCCCAGGGACTTCCACAGATACGCAGTATTTT
many	.	TRBV12-3/TRBV12-4	TRBJ1-4	CASSPTQRGEKLFF	TGTGCCAGCAGCCCGACACAGAGAGGTGAAAAACTGTTTTTT
many	TRBD2	TRBV20-1	TRBJ2-3	CSAREAGVADTQYF	TGCAGTGCTAGAGAGGCGGGAGTGGCAGATACGCAGTATTTT
many	.	TRBV20-1	TRBJ2-2	CSARGQGGAGTGELFF	TGCAGTGCTAGAGGCCAGGGGGGAGCTGGCACCGGGGAGCTGTTTTTT
.	.	TRBV27	TRBJ1-5	CASSLFSSNQPQHF	TGTGCCAGCAGTTTATTTTCTAGCAATCAGCCCCAGCATTTT
.	TRBD2	TRBV5-1	TRBJ2-5	CASTGTSGQQTQYF	TGCGCCAGCACCGGGACTAGCGGGCAACAGACCCAGTACTTC
few	TRBD2	TRBV18	TRBJ2-3	CASSRRLAGGTDTQYF	TGTGCCAGCTCACGACGACTAGCGGGAGGGACAGATACGCAGTATTTT
.	.	TRBV5-1	TRBJ1-6	CASSLGGAVNSPLHF	TGCGCCAGCAGCTTGGGCGGGGCGGTCAATTCACCCCTCCACTTC
many	TRBD1	TRBV5-6	TRBJ2-2	CASSLSLTGAATGELFF	TGTGCCAGCAGCTTGAGTCTGACAGGGGCGGCCACCGGGGAGCTGTTTTTT
many	.	TRBV5-1	TRBJ2-1	CASSRADGGLGGEQFF	TGCGCCAGCAGCCGGGCCGACGGTGGGCTTGGTGGTGAGCAGTTCTTC
many	.	TRBV27	TRBJ2-7	CASSLTGSKAYEQYF	TGTGCCAGCAGTTTAACGGGGAGCAAGGCCTACGAGCAGTACTTC
.	.	TRBV12-3/TRBV12-4	TRBJ1-3	CASSFGRISGNTIYF	TGTGCCAGCAGTTTCGGCAGGATCTCTGGAAACACCATATATTTT
many	TRBD1	TRBV19	TRBJ2-7	CASSPNRGSYEQYF	TGTGCCAGTAGTCCGAACAGGGGTTCCTACGAGCAGTACTTC
many	.	TRBV30	TRBJ2-3	CAWSSSQSSTDTQYF	TGTGCCTGGAGTTCTTCCCAATCTAGCACAGATACGCAGTATTTT
few	TRBD2	TRBV6-1	TRBJ2-3	CASSFLGSSGQGSTDTQYF	TGTGCCAGCAGTTTCCTGGGGTCTAGCGGGCAAGGAAGCACAGATACGCAGTATTTT
many	TRBD2	TRBV29-1	TRBJ2-1	CVGAGRSYNEQFF	TGCGTGGGAGCGGGACGGTCCTACAATGAGCAGTTCTTC
many	.	TRBV15	TRBJ1-5	CATSKPQSGRNQPQHF	TGTGCCACCAGCAAGCCCCAAAGTGGACGCAATCAGCCCCAGCATTTT
many	.	TRBV2	TRBJ2-7	CASSEPGLLTYEQYF	TGTGCCAGCAGTGAACCTGGACTCTTAACCTACGAGCAGTACTTC
many	TRBD2	TRBV5-1	TRBJ2-5	CASSKPTSGNQETQYF	TGCGCCAGCAGCAAACCGACTAGCGGGAATCAAGAGACCCAGTACTTC
few	TRBD2	TRBV28	TRBJ2-1	CASSQRLAGVRNEQFF	TGTGCCAGCAGCCAAAGACTAGCGGGAGTAAGGAATGAGCAGTTCTTC
many	.	TRBV12-3/TRBV12-4	TRBJ2-3	CASSFLRESRDTQYF	TGTGCCAGCAGTTTTTTACGGGAGAGTCGAGATACGCAGTATTTT
few	TRBD1	TRBV4-2	TRBJ2-4	CASSQGDRGRGKNIQYF	TGTGCCAGCAGCCAAGGGGACAGGGGGCGCGGCAAAAACATTCAGTACTTC
many	.	TRBV2	TRBJ1-3	CASSEAPRPIKFSGNTIYF	TGTGCCAGCAGTGAAGCCCCCCGGCCCATAAAATTCTCTGGAAACACCATATATTTT
many	.	TRBV6-1	TRBJ2-7	CASSAQADAAYEQYF	TGTGCCAGCAGTGCTCAAGCCGACGCAGCCTACGAGCAGTACTTC
.	.	TRBV10-1	TRBJ2-5	CASSDPRTGQETQYF	TGCGCCAGCAGTGATCCCAGGACCGGTCAAGAGACCCAGTACTTC
few	TRBD1	TRBV18	TRBJ2-7	CASSPGQGTIYEQYF	TGTGCCAGCTCCCCAGGACAGGGGACTATATACGAGCAGTACTTC
.	TRBD1	TRBV12-3/TRBV12-4	TRBJ2-6	CASSFLFYDRVESNVLAF	TGTGCTAGCAGTTTCCTTTTCTACGACAGGGTAGAGTCCAACGTCCTGGCTTTC
many	.	TRBV5-1	TRBJ2-2	CASSFVSGTGELFF	TGCGCCAGCAGCTTTGTTTCGGGCACCGGGGAGCTGTTTTTT
many	.	TRBV12-5	TRBJ2-7	CASGLSAGSSYEQYF	TGTGCTAGTGGTTTGAGTGCCGGATCCTCCTACGAGCAGTACTTC
many	TRBD2	TRBV20-1	TRBJ2-7	CSAARLGLVGGEQYF	TGCAGTGCTGCTCGCCTGGGACTAGTGGGGGGGGAGCAGTACTTC
many	.	TRBV7-9	TRBJ1-2	CASSSTERVYGYTF	TGTGCCAGCAGCTCCACGGAGAGGGTCTATGGCTACACCTTC
.	TRBD1	TRBV27	TRBJ1-2	CASSLSPQGGYGYTF	TGTGCCAGCAGTTTATCCCCACAGGGGGGCTATGGCTACACCTTC
many	.	TRBV6-1	TRBJ2-3	CASSRQITDTQYF	TGTGCCAGCAGCAGGCAGATCACAGATACGCAGTATTTT
many	.	TRBV15	TRBJ2-2	CATSTTDINTGELFF	TGTGCCACCAGCACCACGGATATAAACACCGGGGAGCTGTTTTTT
many	.	TRBV7-3	TRBJ2-1	CASSLNPGGSNEQFF	TGTGCCAGCAGCTTAAATCCCGGGGGCTCCAATGAGCAGTTCTTC
many	.	TRBV20-1	TRBJ2-7	CSARDPGAAISYEQYF	TGCAGTGCTAGAGATCCGGGAGCGGCTATCTCCTACGAGCAGTACTTC
many	.	TRBV19	TRBJ1-4	CASSTTGTPPKLFF	TGTGCCAGTAGTACCACCGGGACACCTCCAAAACTGTTTTTT
few	TRBD2	TRBV27	TRBJ2-5	CASSLSGGRETQYF	TGTGCCAGCAGTTTATCGGGCGGGAGGGAGACCCAGTACTTC
few	.	TRBV11-3	TRBJ2-1	CASSPRGHSGYNEQFF	TGTGCCAGCAGCCCACGGGGGCATTCGGGGTACAATGAGCAGTTCTTC
many	.	TRBV18	TRBJ2-5	CASSPPSLQETQYF	TGTGCCAGCTCACCACCAAGCTTACAAGAGACCCAGTACTTC
.	TRBD1	TRBV27	TRBJ2-2	CASSFYDRGMTGELFF	TGTGCCAGCAGTTTTTACGACAGGGGCATGACCGGGGAGCTGTTTTTT
.	.	TRBV5-1	TRBJ1-2	CASTAQFGGRLGGYTF	TGCGCCAGCACGGCACAGTTCGGGGGGCGTTTGGGAGGCTACACCTTC
many	TRBD2	TRBV20-1	TRBJ2-7	CSARGLAGEIVYEQYF	TGCAGTGCTAGAGGGTTAGCGGGAGAGATAGTATACGAGCAGTACTTC